A selection of T cell receptor beta chains follows, all from one sample in a study of blood T cells in healthy people across ages. In TCRdb, the 5' RACE reads were re-called with MiXCR into one record per CDR3 protein. The data contain about 1.5 million distinct CDR3 sequences, approximately 38% of them singletons. Sample: blood. These receptors all stem from a woman between 18 and 29 years old in good health. Both conserved end residues are part of each CDR3. Fields, in order: V gene, D gene, J gene, clone size, CDR3 protein, CDR3 DNA. A D gene is named only where the DNA matches it firmly. Size values are once, few and many counts, or a class for expanded clones, and some rows have none.

>TRBV6-2/TRBV6-3|NA|TRBJ2-1|few
CASSRDRLGGETQFF
TGTGCCAGCAGTCGGGATCGGCTAGGTGGTGAGACCCAGTTCTTC
>TRBV21-1|NA|TRBJ1-2|NA
CASIVSGGAAGYTF
TGTGCCAGCATAGTTTCAGGGGGGGCTGCTGGCTACACCTTC
>TRBV29-1|TRBD1|TRBJ1-2|NA
CSVDEGTVGYTF
TGCAGCGTTGACGAGGGGACAGTTGGCTACACCTTC
>TRBV2|NA|TRBJ1-5|NA
CASSWTNGDQPQHF
TGTGCCAGCAGCTGGACAAATGGTGATCAGCCCCAGCATTTT
>TRBV2|NA|TRBJ2-7|NA
CASRPNNEQYF
TGTGCCAGCAGGCCCAATAATGAGCAGTACTTC
>TRBV30|TRBD2|TRBJ2-1|few
CAWSEAGAPREQFF
TGTGCCTGGAGTGAAGCGGGAGCTCCTAGGGAGCAGTTCTTC
>TRBV7-2|TRBD2|TRBJ2-5|NA
CASSYLAGRVGETQYF
TGTGCCAGCAGTTATCTAGCGGGAAGGGTTGGGGAGACCCAGTACTTC
>TRBV20-1|TRBD1|TRBJ1-2|NA
CSAITSGTGGFPNYGYTF
TGCAGTGCTATCACTTCGGGGACAGGGGGGTTCCCTAACTATGGCTACACCTTC
>TRBV7-9|TRBD2|TRBJ2-5|few
CASDKRLAGVETQYF
TGTGCCAGCGATAAGAGGCTAGCGGGGGTGGAGACCCAGTACTTC
>TRBV5-1|NA|TRBJ2-1|NA
CASSLEYEDEQFF
TGCGCCAGCAGCTTGGAATATGAAGATGAGCAGTTCTTC
>TRBV10-3|NA|TRBJ1-3|NA
CAISDKTRPSGNTIYF
TGTGCCATCAGTGATAAGACCCGACCCTCTGGAAACACCATATATTTT
>TRBV12-5|TRBD2|TRBJ2-7|NA
CASGPWGGEQYF
TGTGCTAGTGGTCCGTGGGGGGGAGAGCAGTACTTC
>TRBV24-1|TRBD2|TRBJ2-1|few
CATSDQRGGLQFF
TGTGCCACCAGTGACCAGCGGGGGGGCCTCCAGTTCTTC
>TRBV28|NA|TRBJ1-2|NA
CASRREGNYGYTF
TGTGCCAGCAGACGGGAGGGAAACTATGGCTACACCTTC
>TRBV6-1|NA|TRBJ1-1|NA
CASSPAGHDTEAFF
TGTGCCAGCAGCCCCGCGGGACACGACACTGAAGCTTTCTTT
>TRBV4-1|NA|TRBJ2-1|NA
CASSHRRGAHYNEQFF
TGCGCCAGCAGCCACAGAAGGGGGGCTCATTACAATGAGCAGTTCTTC
>TRBV20-1|TRBD1|TRBJ2-3|few
CSARGDRGTDTQYF
TGCAGTGCTAGAGGGGACAGGGGCACAGATACGCAGTATTTT
>TRBV12-3/TRBV12-4|NA|TRBJ2-7|NA
CASSLRVGYNEQYF
TGTGCCAGCAGCTTACGAGTGGGCTACAATGAGCAGTACTTC
>TRBV7-2|NA|TRBJ2-3|NA
CASSLQSTRTDTQYF
TGTGCCAGCAGCTTACAATCTACCAGGACAGATACGCAGTATTTT
>TRBV29-1|TRBD2|TRBJ2-1|few
CSLERLASYNEQFF
TGCAGCTTGGAACGACTAGCGTCCTACAATGAGCAGTTCTTC
>TRBV30|NA|TRBJ2-7|NA
CAWSNENSYLREQYF
TGTGCCTGGAGTAATGAGAACAGCTACCTACGCGAGCAGTACTTC
>TRBV27|NA|TRBJ1-2|NA
CASSRGTKYGYTF
TGTGCCAGCAGTCGGGGGACTAAGTATGGCTACACCTTC
>TRBV20-1|TRBD2|TRBJ2-7|NA
CSAPRTSDPSYEQYF
TGCAGTGCCCCAAGGACTAGCGATCCTTCCTACGAGCAGTACTTC
>TRBV10-2|NA|TRBJ2-7|NA
CASSESGYSSYEQYF
TGCGCCAGCAGTGAGTCGGGGTACAGCTCCTACGAGCAGTACTTC
>TRBV7-2|TRBD1|TRBJ2-7|NA
CASRPGQQSSYEQYF
TGTGCCAGCAGACCGGGACAGCAAAGCTCCTACGAGCAGTACTTC
>TRBV10-3|TRBD2|TRBJ2-7|few
CAIVDGEGPAYEQYF
TGTGCCATCGTGGACGGGGAGGGCCCTGCCTACGAGCAGTACTTC
>TRBV27|NA|TRBJ1-2|NA
CASILSEGGGYTF
TGTGCCAGCATTTTATCTGAGGGGGGTGGCTACACCTTC
>TRBV19|TRBD2|TRBJ2-1|few
CASRSLAVYNEQFF
TGTGCCAGTAGGAGTCTAGCGGTCTACAATGAGCAGTTCTTC